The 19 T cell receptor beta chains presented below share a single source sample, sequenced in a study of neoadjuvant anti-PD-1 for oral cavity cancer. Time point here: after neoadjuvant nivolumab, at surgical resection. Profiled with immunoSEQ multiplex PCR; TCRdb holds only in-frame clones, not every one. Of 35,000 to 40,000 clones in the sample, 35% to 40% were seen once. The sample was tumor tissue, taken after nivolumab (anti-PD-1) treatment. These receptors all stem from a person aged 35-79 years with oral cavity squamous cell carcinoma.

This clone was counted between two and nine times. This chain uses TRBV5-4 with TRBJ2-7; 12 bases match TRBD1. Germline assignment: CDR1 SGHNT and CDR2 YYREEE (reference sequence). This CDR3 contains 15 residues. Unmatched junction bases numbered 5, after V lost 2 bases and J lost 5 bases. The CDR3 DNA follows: TGTGCCAGCAGCTTCCCAGGGACAGGGGGCCACGAGCAGTACTTC. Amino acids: CASSFPGTGGHEQYF.

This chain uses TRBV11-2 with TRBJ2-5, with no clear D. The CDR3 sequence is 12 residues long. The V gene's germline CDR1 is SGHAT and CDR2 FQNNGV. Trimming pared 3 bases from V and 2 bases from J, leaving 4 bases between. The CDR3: CASSFDQETQYF. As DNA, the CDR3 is TGTGCCAGCAGCTTTGATCAAGAGACCCAGTACTTC.

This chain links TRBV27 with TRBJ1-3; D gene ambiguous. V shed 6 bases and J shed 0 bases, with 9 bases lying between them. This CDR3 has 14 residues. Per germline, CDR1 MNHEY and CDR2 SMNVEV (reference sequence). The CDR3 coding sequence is TGTGCCAGCAGCCCTACTTACTCTGGAAACACCATATATTTT. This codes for CASSPTYSGNTIYF.

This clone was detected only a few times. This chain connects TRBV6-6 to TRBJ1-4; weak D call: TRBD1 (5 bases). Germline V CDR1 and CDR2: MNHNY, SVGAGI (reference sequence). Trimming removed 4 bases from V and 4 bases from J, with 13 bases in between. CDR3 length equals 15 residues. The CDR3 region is CASSSVRDDNEKLFF. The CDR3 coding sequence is TGTGCCAGCAGTTCGGTCAGGGACGATAATGAAAAACTGTTTTTT.

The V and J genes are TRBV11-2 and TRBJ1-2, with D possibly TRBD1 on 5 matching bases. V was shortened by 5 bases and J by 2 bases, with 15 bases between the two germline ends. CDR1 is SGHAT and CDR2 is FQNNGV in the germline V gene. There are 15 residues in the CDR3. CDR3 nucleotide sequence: TGTGCCAGCAGCACTCTCCGGGACCAAAACTATGGCTACACCTTC. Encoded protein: CASSTLRDQNYGYTF.

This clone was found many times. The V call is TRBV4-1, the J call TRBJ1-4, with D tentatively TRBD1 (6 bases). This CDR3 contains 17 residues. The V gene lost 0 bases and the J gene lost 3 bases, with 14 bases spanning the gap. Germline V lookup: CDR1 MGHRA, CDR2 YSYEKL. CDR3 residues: CASSQDSGQNPNEKLFF. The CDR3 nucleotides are TGCGCCAGCAGCCAAGATTCCGGACAGAACCCTAATGAAAAACTGTTTTTT.

The CDR3 DNA reads as TGTGCCAGCAGCTTAGGTTTCAGGGGTCCCTACAATGAGCAGTTCTTC. It translates to CASSLGFRGPYNEQFF. V usage is TRBV11-3 and J usage is TRBJ2-1; TRBD1 is a possible D gene (6 bases). This CDR3 has 16 amino acids. Germline V gene sequence: CDR1 SGHNT, CDR2 YENEEA. The V gene lost 1 base and the J gene lost 2 bases, with 12 bases spanning the gap.

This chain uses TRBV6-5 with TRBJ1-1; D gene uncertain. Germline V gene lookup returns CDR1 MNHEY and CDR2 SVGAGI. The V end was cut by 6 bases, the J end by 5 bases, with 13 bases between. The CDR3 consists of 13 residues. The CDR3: CASSNPPGTEAFF. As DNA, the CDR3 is TGTGCCAGCAGCAACCCCCCAGGTACTGAAGCTTTCTTT.

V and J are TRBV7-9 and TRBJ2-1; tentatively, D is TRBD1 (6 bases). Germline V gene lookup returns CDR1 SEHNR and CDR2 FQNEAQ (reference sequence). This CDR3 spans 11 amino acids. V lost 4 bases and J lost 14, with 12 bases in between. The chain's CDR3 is CASSSRQAEFF. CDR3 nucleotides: TGTGCCAGCAGCTCCCGACAGGCGGAGTTCTTC.

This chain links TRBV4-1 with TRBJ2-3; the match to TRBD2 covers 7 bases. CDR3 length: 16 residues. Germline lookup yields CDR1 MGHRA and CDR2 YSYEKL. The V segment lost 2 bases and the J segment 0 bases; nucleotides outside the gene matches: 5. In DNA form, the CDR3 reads TGCGCCAGCAGCCAATCCTTAGCGGGCAGCACAGATACGCAGTATTTT. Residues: CASSQSLAGSTDTQYF.

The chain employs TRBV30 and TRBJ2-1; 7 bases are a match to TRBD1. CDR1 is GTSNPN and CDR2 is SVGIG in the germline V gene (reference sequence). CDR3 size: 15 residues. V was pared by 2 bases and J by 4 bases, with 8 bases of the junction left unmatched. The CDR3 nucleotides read TGTGCCTGGAGTCCCCGGACAGGACGGTACAATGAGCAGTTCTTC. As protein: CAWSPRTGRYNEQFF. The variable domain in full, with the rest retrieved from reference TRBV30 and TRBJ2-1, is SQTIHQWPATLVQPVGSPLSLECTVEGTSNPNLYWYRQAAGRGLQLLFYSVGIGQISSEVPQNLSASRPQDRQFILSSKKLLLSDSGFYLCAWSPRTGRYNEQFFGPGTRLTVL.

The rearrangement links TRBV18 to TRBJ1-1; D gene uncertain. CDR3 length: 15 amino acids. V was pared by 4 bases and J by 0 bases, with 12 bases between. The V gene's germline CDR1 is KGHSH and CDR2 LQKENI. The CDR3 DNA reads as TGTGCCAGCTCACTCCGGAGTAACGTGAACACTGAAGCTTTCTTT. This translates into CASSLRSNVNTEAFF.

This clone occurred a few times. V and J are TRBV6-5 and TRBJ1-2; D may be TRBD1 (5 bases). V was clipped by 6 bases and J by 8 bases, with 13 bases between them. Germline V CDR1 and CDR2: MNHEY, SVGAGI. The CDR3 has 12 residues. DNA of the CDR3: TGTGCCAGCAGCTCTATCAGGGAGGGCTACACCTTC. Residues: CASSSIREGYTF.

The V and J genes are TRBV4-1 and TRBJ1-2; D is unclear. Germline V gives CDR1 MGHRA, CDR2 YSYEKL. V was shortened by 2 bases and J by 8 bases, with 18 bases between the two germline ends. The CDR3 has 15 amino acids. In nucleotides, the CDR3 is TGCGCCAGCAGCCAAACAAAAAATAGGATCACGGGCTACACCTTC. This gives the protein CASSQTKNRITGYTF.

CDR3 DNA: TGTGCCAGTAGTATAGGAACCCTGTTCTATGGCTACACCTTC. Its protein is CASSIGTLFYGYTF. The rearrangement uses TRBV19 and TRBJ1-2; the D is unclear. The germline CDR1 and CDR2 sequences are LNHDA and SQIVND (reference sequence). The CDR3 has 14 residues. V gave up 1 base and J gave up 4 bases, with 10 bases separating them.

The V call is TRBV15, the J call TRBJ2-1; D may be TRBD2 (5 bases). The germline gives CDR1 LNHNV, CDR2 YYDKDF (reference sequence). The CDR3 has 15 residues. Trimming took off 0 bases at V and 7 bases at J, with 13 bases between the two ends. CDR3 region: CATSRDGGLENEQFF. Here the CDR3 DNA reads TGTGCCACCAGCAGAGATGGCGGGCTCGAGAATGAGCAGTTCTTC.

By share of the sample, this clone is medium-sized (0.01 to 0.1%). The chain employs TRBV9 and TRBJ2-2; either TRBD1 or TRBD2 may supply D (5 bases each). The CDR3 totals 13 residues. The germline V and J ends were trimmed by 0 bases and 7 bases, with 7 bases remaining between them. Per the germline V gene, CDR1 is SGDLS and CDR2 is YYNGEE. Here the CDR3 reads CASSVGGIGELFF. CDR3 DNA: TGTGCCAGCAGCGTAGGGGGGATCGGGGAGCTGTTTTTT.

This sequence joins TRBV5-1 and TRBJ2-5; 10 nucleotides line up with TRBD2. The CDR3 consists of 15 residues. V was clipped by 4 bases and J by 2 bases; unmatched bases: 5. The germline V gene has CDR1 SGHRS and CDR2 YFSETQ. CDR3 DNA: TGCGCCAGCAGCACCCAGCGGGGGGGACAAGAGACCCAGTACTTC. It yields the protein CASSTQRGGQETQYF.

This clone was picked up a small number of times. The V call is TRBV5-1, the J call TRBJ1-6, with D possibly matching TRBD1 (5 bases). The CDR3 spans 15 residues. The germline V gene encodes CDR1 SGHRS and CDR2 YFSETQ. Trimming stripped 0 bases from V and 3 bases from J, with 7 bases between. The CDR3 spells CASSLGQHYNSPLHF. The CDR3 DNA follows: TGCGCCAGCAGCTTGGGACAGCACTATAATTCACCCCTCCACTTT.